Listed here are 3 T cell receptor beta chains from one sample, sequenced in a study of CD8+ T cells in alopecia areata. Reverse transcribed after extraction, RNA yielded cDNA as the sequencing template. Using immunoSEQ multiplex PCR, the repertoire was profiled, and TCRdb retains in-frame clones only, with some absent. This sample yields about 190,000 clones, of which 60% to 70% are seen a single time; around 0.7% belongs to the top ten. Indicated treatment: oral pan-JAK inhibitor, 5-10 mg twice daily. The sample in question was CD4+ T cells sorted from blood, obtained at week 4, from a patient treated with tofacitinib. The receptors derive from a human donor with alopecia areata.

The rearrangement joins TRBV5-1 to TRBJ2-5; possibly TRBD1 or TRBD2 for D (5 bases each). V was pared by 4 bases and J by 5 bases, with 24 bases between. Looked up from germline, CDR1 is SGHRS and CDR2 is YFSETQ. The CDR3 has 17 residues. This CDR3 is CASSPGIRDGTRETQYF. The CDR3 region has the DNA TGCGCCAGCAGCCCTGGGATCCGGGACGGAACGAGGGAGACCCAGTACTTC.

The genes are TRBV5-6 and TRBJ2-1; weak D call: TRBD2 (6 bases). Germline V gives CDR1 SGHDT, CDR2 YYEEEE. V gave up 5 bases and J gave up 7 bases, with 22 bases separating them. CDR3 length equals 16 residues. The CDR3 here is CASSLRNPGLTNEQFF. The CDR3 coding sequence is TGTGCCAGCAGTTTGAGAAATCCGGGACTCACTAATGAGCAGTTCTTC.

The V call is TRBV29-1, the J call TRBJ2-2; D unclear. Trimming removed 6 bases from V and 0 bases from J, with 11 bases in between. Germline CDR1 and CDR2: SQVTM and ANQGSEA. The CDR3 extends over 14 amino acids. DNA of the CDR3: TGCAGCGTGGAAAAGCCGCCGAACACCGGGGAGCTGTTTTTT. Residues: CSVEKPPNTGELFF.